This T cell receptor (beta chain) was sequenced during a study of cytomegalovirus exposure and HLA in healthy donors. Only in-frame clones appear in the TCRdb table, and some are missing; sequencing was by immunoSEQ multiplex PCR. The data show 140,000 to 150,000 clones, approximately 88% seen once. This clone was seen more than once but under ten times. It was the roughly 110-subject validation cohort, separate from the roughly 700-subject first cohort, to which the donors belonged. The germline CDR1 and CDR2 sequences are SGHRS and YFSETQ. The CDR3 contains 15 residues. Trimming removed 5 bases from V and 7 bases from J, with 16 bases in between.

The source of this sequence is a man aged 18 to 30 in good health and CMV-seropositive. The sample was PBMCs. V and J are TRBV5-1 and TRBJ1-6; D is unresolved. The CDR3 is CASSAGREGNSPLHF. CDR3 nucleotides: TGCGCCAGCAGTGCTGGCCGGGAGGGAAATTCACCCCTCCACTTT.